This TCR beta chain was identified in a study of T-cell reconstitution after alpha-beta-depleted transplantation in children. For TCRbeta, the library was prepared with unique molecular identifiers. TCRdb reprocessed the PCR reads with MiXCR, giving one entry per CDR3 protein. The sample carries around 370,000 distinct CDR3 sequences, 10% recorded once. This CDR3 is built from 19 residues. Germline V gene lookup returns CDR1 SGHAT and CDR2 FQDESV (reference sequence). Trimming shortened V by 1 base and J by 0 bases, and 18 bases separated the two germline ends. This TCR was sampled from a human donor who donated a stem cell graft to a child with acute lymphoblastic leukemia. The material sequenced was PBMCs from the stem cell graft donor, taken from the stem cell graft. V and J are TRBV11-1 and TRBJ1-4; D perhaps matches TRBD1 (5 bases). CDR3 sequence (DNA): TGTGCCAGCAGCTTAGGCCCAACGACAGTCCTTGCAACTAATGAAAAACTGTTTTTT. Residues: CASSLGPTTVLATNEKLFF.